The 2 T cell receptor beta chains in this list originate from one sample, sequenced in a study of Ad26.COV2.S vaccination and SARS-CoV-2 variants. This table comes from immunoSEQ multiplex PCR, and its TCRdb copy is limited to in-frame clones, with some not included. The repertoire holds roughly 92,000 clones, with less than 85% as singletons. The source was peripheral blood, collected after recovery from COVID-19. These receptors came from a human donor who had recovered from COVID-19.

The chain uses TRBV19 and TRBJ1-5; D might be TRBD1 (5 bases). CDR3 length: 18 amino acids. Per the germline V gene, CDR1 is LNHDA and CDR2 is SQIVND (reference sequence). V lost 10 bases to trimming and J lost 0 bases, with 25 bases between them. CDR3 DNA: TGTGCCACTTACCCGGGCGGAGAAACAGGATTTAGCAATCAGCCCCAGCATTTT. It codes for CATYPGGETGFSNQPQHF.

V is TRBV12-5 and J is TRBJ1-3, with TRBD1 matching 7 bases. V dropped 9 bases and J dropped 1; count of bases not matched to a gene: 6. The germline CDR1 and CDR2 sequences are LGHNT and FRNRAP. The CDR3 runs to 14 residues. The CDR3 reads CASNRGTSGNTIYF. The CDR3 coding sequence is TGTGCTAGCAACAGGGGAACGTCTGGAAACACCATATATTTT. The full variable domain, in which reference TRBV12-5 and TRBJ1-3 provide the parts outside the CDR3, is DARVTQTPRHKVTEMGQEVTMRCQPILGHNTVFWYRQTMMQGLELLAYFRNRAPLDDSGMPKDRFSAEMPDATLATLKIQPSEPRDSAVYFCASNRGTSGNTIYFGEGSWLTVV.